This passage covers 19 T cell receptor beta chains from one sample sequenced in a study of T cells in women clearing cervical HPV infection. Method: immunoSEQ multiplex PCR; TCRdb's copy keeps in-frame clones and lacks some. Its listing shows more than 15,000 clones. The sample was blood buffy coat. Receptors were obtained from a woman between 18 and 70 years old with a cervical HPV16 infection that either progressed to CIN3+ or cleared (not recorded which).

With respect to this clone: The CDR3 end is not reached by the read, which stops 3 residues before it; the germline J gene fills it in. This chain joins TRBV30 and TRBJ1-4, with D maybe TRBD1 (5 bases). Trimming left V 2 bases short and J 2 bases short, with 15 bases between. The CDR3 extends over 16 amino acids. Germline CDR1 is GTSNPN and CDR2 is SVGIG (reference sequence). This chain's CDR3 is CAWSSGGTATNEKLFF. The covered CDR3 bases are TGTGCCTGGAGTTCGGGGGGTACGGCGACTAATGAAAAA.

As for this clone: The CDR3 goes on 3 residues after the read ends, and that part is filled in from the germline J gene. The chain uses TRBV6-2 or TRBV6-3 and TRBJ1-5; D uncertain. The CDR3 consists of 15 residues. Trimming shortened V by 5 bases and J by 5 bases, and 16 bases separated the two germline ends. The germline V gene has CDR1 MNHEY and CDR2 SVGEGT. CDR3 sequence: CASSDPTTFDQPQHF. Incomplete CDR3 DNA: TGTGCCAGCAGTGACCCGACTACCTTTGATCAGCCC.

The CDR3 spells CASSQQRERTDTQYF. CDR3 DNA (partial): TGTGCCAGCTCACAGCAGCGGGAGCGAACAGATACG. The chain has TRBV18 and TRBJ2-3, with 8 bases lining up with TRBD2. The read is 3 residues too short to cover the CDR3 end, so that end is filled in from the germline J gene. CDR1 and CDR2 (germline): KGHSH, LQKENI. The junction had 6 bases not matched to a gene; V was cut back by 4 bases and J by 3 bases. The length of the CDR3 is 15 residues.

Notes on this clone: The CDR3 goes on 3 residues after the read ends, and that part is filled in from the germline J gene. This rearrangement joins TRBV4-1 to TRBJ1-4, with a tentative D call TRBD1 (5 bases). Trimming took off 10 bases at V and 5 bases at J, with 20 bases between the two ends. The CDR3 has 15 residues. Germline loops: CDR1 MGHRA, CDR2 YSYEKL. The part of the CDR3 DNA that was read is TGCGCCACCTCACCGATGGGACTGGTGAATGAAAAA. Amino acid sequence: CATSPMGLVNEK. The whole CDR3 sequence reads CATSPMGLVNEKLFF.

For this clone: The CDR3 goes on 3 residues after the read ends, and that part is filled in from the germline J gene. The gene calls are TRBV10-3 and TRBJ2-7; 13 nucleotides match TRBD2. Germline V gene data show CDR1 as ENHRY and CDR2 as SYGVKD. The CDR3 runs 15 residues. The V gene end was trimmed by 6 bases and the J gene end by 6 bases; junction bases not matched to a gene: 8. The CDR3 spells CAISAGLAGDREQYF. CDR3 DNA (partial): TGTGCCATCAGCGCAGGACTAGCGGGAGATCGCGAG.

Note on this clone: The CDR3 end lies 3 residues beyond the end of the read and is filled in from the germline J gene. The genes are TRBV29-1 and TRBJ2-1, with TRBD2 as a possible D gene (6 bases). The CDR3 spans 15 residues. The V end lost 6 bases, the J end lost 9 bases, and 24 bases lay between the germline ends. Germline V gene sequence: CDR1 SQVTM, CDR2 ANQGSEA. The CDR3 region is CSVTKTSRRSSEQFF. The DNA read from the CDR3 is TGCAGCGTGACAAAAACTAGCCGACGCTCCTCTGAG.

CDR3 residues: CASSKGEGISNQPQHF. Partial CDR3 DNA: TGTGCCAGTAGTAAGGGTGAGGGTATTAGCAATCAGCCC. The gene calls are TRBV19 and TRBJ1-5, with D unclear. The read stops 3 residues short of the end of the CDR3; the missing end is completed from the germline J gene. Per germline, CDR1 LNHDA and CDR2 SQIVND (reference sequence). This CDR3 spans 16 amino acids. Trimming pared 4 bases from V and 0 bases from J, leaving 13 bases between.

For this clone: The CDR3 is cut off 3 residues early in the read; its end comes from the germline J gene. The rearrangement links TRBV20-1 to TRBJ1-4; 8 bases line up with TRBD1. Germline V CDR1 and CDR2: DFQATT, SNEGSKA (reference sequence). The CDR3 runs 15 residues. The V gene end was trimmed by 0 bases and the J gene end by 5 bases; junction bases not matched to a gene: 5. The part of the CDR3 DNA that was read is TGCAGTGCTAGAGATCCACAGGGGGGGAATGAAAAA. Its translation is CSARDPQGGNEK. The CDR3, in full, reads CSARDPQGGNEKLFF.

On this clone itself: The CDR3 is cut off 3 residues early in the read; its end comes from the germline J gene. This sequence joins TRBV18 and TRBJ2-3, with TRBD2 matching over 16 bases. The V and J ends lost 3 bases and 1 base, in that order; junction bases with no gene match: 7. CDR3 length equals 19 residues. Germline assignment: CDR1 KGHSH and CDR2 LQKENI. The CDR3: CASSPNAGTSGGGTDTQYF. The DNA read from the CDR3 is TGTGCCAGCTCACCGAACGCCGGGACTAGCGGGGGGGGCACAGATACG. The whole variable domain, filled in from reference TRBV18 and TRBJ2-3, reads NAGVMQNPRHLVRRRGQEARLRCSPMKGHSHVYWYRQLPEEGLKFMVYLQKENIIDESGMPKERFSAEFPKEGPSILRIQQVVRGDSAAYFCASSPNAGTSGGGTDTQYFGPGTRLTVL.

Notes on this clone: The CDR3 is cut off 3 residues early in the read; its end comes from the germline J gene. The V and J genes are TRBV19 and TRBJ2-7; possible D gene TRBD1, 5 bases. V was cut by 6 bases and J by 0 bases, with 9 bases left in between. The V gene's germline CDR1 is LNHDA and CDR2 SQIVND (reference sequence). The CDR3 sequence is 13 residues long. CDR3 residues: CASRQGVSYEQYF. Incomplete CDR3 DNA: TGTGCCAGTAGACAAGGGGTCTCCTACGAG.

As regards this clone: Coverage ceases 3 residues before the CDR3 finishes, and the germline J gene fills in the end. The rearrangement joins TRBV19 to TRBJ2-6; no clear D gene. V gave up 3 bases and J gave up 0 bases, with 15 bases separating them. CDR1 and CDR2 (germline): LNHDA, SQIVND (reference sequence). The CDR3 loop spans 18 amino acids. This CDR3 reads CASSISLSASSGANVLTF. Incomplete CDR3 DNA: TGTGCCAGTAGTATCTCGCTAAGTGCAAGCTCTGGGGCCAACGTC. Complete variable domain (other parts from reference TRBV19 and TRBJ2-6): DGGITQSPKYLFRKEGQNVTLSCEQNLNHDAMYWYRQDPGQGLRLIYYSQIVNDFQKGDIAEGYSVSREKKESFPLTVTSAQKNPTAFYLCASSISLSASSGANVLTFGAGSRLTVL.

As concerns this clone: The CDR3 is cut off 3 residues early in the read; its end comes from the germline J gene. The rearrangement links TRBV16 to TRBJ2-3; 8 bases line up with TRBD2. The germline V gene encodes CDR1 KGHSY and CDR2 FQNENV. The CDR3 consists of 16 residues. V was clipped by 4 bases and J by 0 bases; unmatched bases: 6. This chain's CDR3 is CASSRTTGGSTDTQYF. The sequenced CDR3 bases are TGTGCCAGCAGCCGGACAACGGGAGGGAGCACAGATACG.

Regarding this clone: The sequence runs out 3 residues before the end of the CDR3; the remainder is reconstructed from the germline J gene. The chain recombines TRBV28 with TRBJ2-1; 7 bases are shared with TRBD2. After removal of 2 bases from V and 8 bases from J, the junction contained 15 bases not matched to a gene. The CDR3 spans 17 residues. From germline, CDR1 is MDHEN and CDR2 SYDVKM. This CDR3 is CASSLQAGTNLAHEQFF. CDR3 bases read: TGTGCCAGCAGTTTACAAGCCGGGACTAATCTCGCGCATGAG.

About this clone itself: With the read ending 3 residues before the CDR3 end, the germline J gene is used to fill in that end. This rearrangement joins TRBV7-2 to TRBJ2-3; no clear D. CDR1 is SGHTA and CDR2 is FQGNSA in the germline V gene. The CDR3 extends over 15 amino acids. V lost 5 bases and J lost 6, with 18 bases in between. CDR3 amino acids: CASSPRSYSMDTQYF. The covered CDR3 bases are TGTGCCAGCAGCCCACGGTCGTATTCCATGGATACG.

With regard to this clone: The read terminates 3 residues before the CDR3 end, so the remaining end is supplied by the germline J gene. V is TRBV5-4 and J is TRBJ2-3, with 10 positions matching TRBD2. Per germline, CDR1 SGHNT and CDR2 YYREEE (reference sequence). The CDR3 totals 16 residues. With V trimmed by 2 bases and J by 3 bases, 6 bases remained unmatched. The CDR3 sequence: CASSLQTSGPTDTQYF. The sequenced CDR3 bases are TGTGCCAGCAGCTTACAGACTAGCGGGCCGACAGATACG.

On this clone: Compared with germline, one end of the junction differs, possibly owing to a read error. The sequenced fragment ends 3 residues before the CDR3 boundary, so the rest is inferred from the germline J gene. The gene calls are TRBV4-2 and TRBJ2-1; the match to TRBD2 covers 11 bases. The CDR3 covers 16 residues. The germline V gene encodes CDR1 LGHNA and CDR2 YNFKEQ. The part of the CDR3 DNA that was read is TGCGCCAGCAGCCAAGGAGTACTAGCGGGAGAGGGTGAG. Amino acids: CASSQGVLAGEGE. In full, the CDR3 is CASSQGVLAGEGEQFF.

Note on this clone: The read ends 3 residues early relative to the CDR3; the germline J gene fills the gap. The chain has TRBV19 and TRBJ2-7; 7 bases agree with TRBD1. V lost 5 bases, J lost 2 bases, and 6 bases stayed unmatched. CDR1 is LNHDA, CDR2 SQIVND, per germline (reference sequence). The CDR3 sequence is 14 residues long. CDR3: CASSPRTGAYEQYF. CDR3 DNA (partial): TGTGCCAGTAGTCCGCGGACAGGAGCCTACGAG.

This clone ranks as medium-sized in terms of frequency. The CDR3 goes on 3 residues after the read ends, and that part is filled in from the germline J gene. The chain links TRBV30 to TRBJ1-2; maybe TRBD1 (6 bases). Germline V gene sequence: CDR1 GTSNPN, CDR2 SVGIG (reference sequence). CDR3 length equals 14 residues. Trimming stripped 4 bases from V and 5 bases from J, with 17 bases between. CDR3 in amino acids: CAWTQAGQGYGYTF. Incomplete CDR3 DNA: TGTGCCTGGACCCAAGCAGGGCAGGGGTATGGC.

Concerning this clone: The CDR3 end is not reached by the read, which stops 3 residues before it; the germline J gene fills it in. This chain joins TRBV12-3 or TRBV12-4 and TRBJ2-5; 9 bases match TRBD1. The CDR3 has 14 amino acids. Losses at the gene ends were 3 bases for V and 5 bases for J; bases not matched to a gene: 4. Incomplete CDR3 DNA: TGTGCCAGCAGTTTTGATGGGACAGGGGAGACC. Its protein is CASSFDGTGET. The entire CDR3 sequence reads CASSFDGTGETQYF.